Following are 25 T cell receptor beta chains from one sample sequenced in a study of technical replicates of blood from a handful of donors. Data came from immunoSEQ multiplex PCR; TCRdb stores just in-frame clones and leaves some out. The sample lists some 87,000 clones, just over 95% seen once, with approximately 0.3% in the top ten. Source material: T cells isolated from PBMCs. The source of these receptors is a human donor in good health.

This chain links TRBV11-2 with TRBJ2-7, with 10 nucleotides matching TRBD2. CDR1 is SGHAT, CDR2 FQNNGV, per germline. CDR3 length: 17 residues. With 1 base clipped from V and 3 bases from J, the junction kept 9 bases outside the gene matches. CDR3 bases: TGTGCCAGCAGCTTAGTGTGGAGGACTAGCGGTTTCTACGAGCAGTACTTC. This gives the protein CASSLVWRTSGFYEQYF.

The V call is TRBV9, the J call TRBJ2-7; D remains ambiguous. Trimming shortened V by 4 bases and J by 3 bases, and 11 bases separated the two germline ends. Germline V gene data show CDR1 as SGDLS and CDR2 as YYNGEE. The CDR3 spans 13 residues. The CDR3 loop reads CASSLHHNYEQYF. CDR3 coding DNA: TGTGCCAGCAGCTTACATCATAACTACGAGCAGTACTTC. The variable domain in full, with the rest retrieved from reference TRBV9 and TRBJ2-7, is DSGVTQTPKHLITATGQRVTLRCSPRSGDLSVYWYQQSLDQGLQFLIQYYNGEERAKGNILERFSAQQFPDLHSELNLSSLELGDSALYFCASSLHHNYEQYFGPGTRLTVT.

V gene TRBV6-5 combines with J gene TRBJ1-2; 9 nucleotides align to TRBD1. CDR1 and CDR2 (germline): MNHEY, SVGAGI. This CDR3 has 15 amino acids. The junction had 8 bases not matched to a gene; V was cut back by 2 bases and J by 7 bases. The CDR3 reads CASSYTGQGNFGYTF. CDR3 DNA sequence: TGTGCCAGCAGTTACACCGGACAGGGGAATTTTGGCTACACCTTC.

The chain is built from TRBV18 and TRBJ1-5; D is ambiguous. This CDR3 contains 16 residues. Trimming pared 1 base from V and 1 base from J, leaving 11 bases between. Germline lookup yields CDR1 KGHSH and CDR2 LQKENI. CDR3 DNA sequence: TGTGCCAGCTCACCACTGGAGGTTTCAAGCAATCAGCCCCAGCATTTT. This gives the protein CASSPLEVSSNQPQHF.

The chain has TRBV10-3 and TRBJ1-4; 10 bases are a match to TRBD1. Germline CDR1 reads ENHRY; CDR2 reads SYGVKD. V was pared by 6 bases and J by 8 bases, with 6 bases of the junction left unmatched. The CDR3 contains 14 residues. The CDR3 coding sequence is TGTGCCATCAGGGGGACAGGGGAGGGAGAAAAACTGTTTTTT. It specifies CAIRGTGEGEKLFF.

CDR3 sequence: CASSIDLITAGTSNEQYF. In DNA form, the CDR3 reads TGTGCCAGTAGTATAGATCTAATTACTGCGGGAACTTCTAACGAGCAGTACTTC. The chain recombines TRBV19 with TRBJ2-7; possible D gene TRBD2, 6 bases. Trimming stripped 0 bases from V and 5 bases from J, with 23 bases between. The length of the CDR3 is 18 residues. Germline V CDR1 and CDR2: LNHDA, SQIVND (reference sequence).

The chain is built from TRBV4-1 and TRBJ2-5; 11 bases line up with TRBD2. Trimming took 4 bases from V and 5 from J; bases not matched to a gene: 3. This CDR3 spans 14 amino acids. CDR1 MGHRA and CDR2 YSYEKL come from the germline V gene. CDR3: CASSPLAGGETQYF. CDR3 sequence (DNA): TGCGCCAGCAGCCCCCTAGCGGGAGGCGAGACCCAGTACTTC.

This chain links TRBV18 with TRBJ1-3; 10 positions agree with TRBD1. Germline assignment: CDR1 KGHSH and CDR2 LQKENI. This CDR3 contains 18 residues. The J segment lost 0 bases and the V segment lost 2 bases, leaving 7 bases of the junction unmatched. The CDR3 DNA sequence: TGTGCCAGCTCACCAGAGACAGGGGGCCCATTCTCTGGAAACACCATATATTTT. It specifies CASSPETGGPFSGNTIYF.

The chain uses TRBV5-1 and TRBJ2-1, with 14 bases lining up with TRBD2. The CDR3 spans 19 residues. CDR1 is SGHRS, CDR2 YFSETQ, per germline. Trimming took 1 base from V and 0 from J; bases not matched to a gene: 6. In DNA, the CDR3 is TGCGCCAGCAGCTTGAGTACCGGGACTAGCGGGAGCTCCTACAATGAGCAGTTCTTC. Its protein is CASSLSTGTSGSSYNEQFF.

In DNA, the CDR3 is TGTGCCAGCAGCCAATATATGGCGGGGGACAATGAGCAGTTCTTC. Translation: CASSQYMAGDNEQFF. The gene calls are TRBV7-9 and TRBJ2-1; 7 bases fit TRBD2. This CDR3 has 15 residues. From germline, CDR1 is SEHNR and CDR2 FQNEAQ (reference sequence). Unmatched junction bases numbered 9, after V lost 5 bases and J lost 5 bases.

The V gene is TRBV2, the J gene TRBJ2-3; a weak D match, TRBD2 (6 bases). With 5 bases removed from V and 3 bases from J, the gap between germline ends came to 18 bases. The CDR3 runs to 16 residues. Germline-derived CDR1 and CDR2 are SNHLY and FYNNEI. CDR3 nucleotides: TGTGCCAGCAGTTTGGGCGGGGACGTGGCTACAGATACGCAGTATTTT. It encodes CASSLGGDVATDTQYF. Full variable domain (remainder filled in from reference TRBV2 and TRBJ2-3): EPEVTQTPSHQVTQMGQEVILRCVPISNHLYFYWYRQILGQKVEFLVSFYNNEISEKSEIFDDQFSVERPDGSNFTLKIRSTKLEDSAMYFCASSLGGDVATDTQYFGPGTRLTVL.

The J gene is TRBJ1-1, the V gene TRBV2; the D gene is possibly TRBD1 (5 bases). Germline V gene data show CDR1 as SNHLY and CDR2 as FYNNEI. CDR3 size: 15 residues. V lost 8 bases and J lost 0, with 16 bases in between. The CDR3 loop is CASVGLGGMNTEAFF. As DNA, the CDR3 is TGTGCCAGCGTTGGACTTGGGGGGATGAACACTGAAGCTTTCTTT.

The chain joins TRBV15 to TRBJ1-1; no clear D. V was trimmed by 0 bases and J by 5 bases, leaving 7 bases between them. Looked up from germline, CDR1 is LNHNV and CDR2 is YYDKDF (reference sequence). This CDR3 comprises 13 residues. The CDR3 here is CATSRERRTEAFF. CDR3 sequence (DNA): TGTGCCACCAGCAGAGAGCGGCGTACTGAAGCTTTCTTT. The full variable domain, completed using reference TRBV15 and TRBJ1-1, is DAMVIQNPRYQVTQFGKPVTLSCSQTLNHNVMYWYQQKSSQAPKLLFHYYDKDFNNEADTPDNFQSRRPNTSFCFLDIRSPGLGDTAMYLCATSRERRTEAFFGQGTRLTVV.

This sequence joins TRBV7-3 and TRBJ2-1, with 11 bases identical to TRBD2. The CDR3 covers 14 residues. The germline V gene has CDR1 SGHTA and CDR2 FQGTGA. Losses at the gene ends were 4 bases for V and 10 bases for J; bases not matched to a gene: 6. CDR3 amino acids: CASSSGIAGGEQFF. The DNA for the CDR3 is TGTGCCAGCAGCTCAGGGATAGCGGGAGGGGAGCAGTTCTTC.

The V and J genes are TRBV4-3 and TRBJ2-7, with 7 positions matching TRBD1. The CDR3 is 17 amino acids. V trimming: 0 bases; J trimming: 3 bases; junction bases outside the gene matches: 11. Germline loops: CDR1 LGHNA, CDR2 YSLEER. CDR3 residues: CASSQDWRDRAYYEQYF. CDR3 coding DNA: TGCGCCAGCAGCCAAGATTGGCGAGACAGGGCCTACTACGAGCAGTACTTC.

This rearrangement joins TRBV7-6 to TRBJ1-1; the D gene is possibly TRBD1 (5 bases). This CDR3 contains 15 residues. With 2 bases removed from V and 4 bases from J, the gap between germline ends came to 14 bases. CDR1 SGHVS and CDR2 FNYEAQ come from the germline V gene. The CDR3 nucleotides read TGTGCCAGCAGCTTAATCGGGGGAGGAAGCACTGAAGCTTTCTTT. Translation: CASSLIGGGSTEAFF.

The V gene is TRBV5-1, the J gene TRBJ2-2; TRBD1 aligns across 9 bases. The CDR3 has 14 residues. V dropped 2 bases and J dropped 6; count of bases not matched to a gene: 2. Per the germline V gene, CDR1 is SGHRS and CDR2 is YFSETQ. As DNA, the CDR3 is TGCGCCAGCAGCTTCGACAGGGGGTCCGGGGAGCTGTTTTTT. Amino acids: CASSFDRGSGELFF.

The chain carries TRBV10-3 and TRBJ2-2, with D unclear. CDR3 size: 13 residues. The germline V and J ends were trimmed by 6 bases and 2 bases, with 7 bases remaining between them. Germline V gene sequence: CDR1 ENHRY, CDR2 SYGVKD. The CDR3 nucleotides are TGTGCCATCAGCCGACTCAACACCGGGGAGCTGTTTTTT. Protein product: CAISRLNTGELFF.

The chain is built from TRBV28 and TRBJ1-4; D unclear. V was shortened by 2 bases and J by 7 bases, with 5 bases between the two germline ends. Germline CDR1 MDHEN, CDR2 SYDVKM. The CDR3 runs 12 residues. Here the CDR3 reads CASSLGSEKLFF. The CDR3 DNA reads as TGTGCCAGCAGTTTAGGGAGTGAAAAACTGTTTTTT. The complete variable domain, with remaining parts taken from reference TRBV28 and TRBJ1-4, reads DVKVTQSSRYLVKRTGEKVFLECVQDMDHENMFWYRQDPGLGLRLIYFSYDVKMKEKGDIPEGYSVSREKKERFSLILESASTNQTSMYLCASSLGSEKLFFGSGTQLSVL.

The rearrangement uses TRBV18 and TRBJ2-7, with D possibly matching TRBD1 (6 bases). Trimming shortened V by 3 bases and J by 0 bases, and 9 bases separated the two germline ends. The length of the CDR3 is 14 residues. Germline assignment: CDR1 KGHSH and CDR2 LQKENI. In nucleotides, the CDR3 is TGTGCCAGCTCACCGCGACAGGACTCCTACGAGCAGTACTTC. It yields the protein CASSPRQDSYEQYF. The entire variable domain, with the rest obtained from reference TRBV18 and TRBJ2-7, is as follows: NAGVMQNPRHLVRRRGQEARLRCSPMKGHSHVYWYRQLPEEGLKFMVYLQKENIIDESGMPKERFSAEFPKEGPSILRIQQVVRGDSAAYFCASSPRQDSYEQYFGPGTRLTVT.

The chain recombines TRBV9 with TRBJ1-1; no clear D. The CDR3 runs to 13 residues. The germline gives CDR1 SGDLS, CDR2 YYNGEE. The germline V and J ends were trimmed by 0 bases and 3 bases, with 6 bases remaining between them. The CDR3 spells CASSVGGDTEAFF. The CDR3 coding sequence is TGTGCCAGCAGCGTAGGAGGCGACACTGAAGCTTTCTTT.

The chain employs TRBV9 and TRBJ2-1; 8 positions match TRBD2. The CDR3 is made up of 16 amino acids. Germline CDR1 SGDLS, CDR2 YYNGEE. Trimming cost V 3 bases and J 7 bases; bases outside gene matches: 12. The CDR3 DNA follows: TGTGCCAGCAGCGCAGACGGGAGGGCTATGTATAATGAGCAGTTCTTC. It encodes CASSADGRAMYNEQFF.

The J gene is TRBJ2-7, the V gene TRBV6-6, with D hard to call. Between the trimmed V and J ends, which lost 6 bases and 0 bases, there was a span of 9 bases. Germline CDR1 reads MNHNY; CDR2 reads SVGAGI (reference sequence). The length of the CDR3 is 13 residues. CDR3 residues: CASRGPSSYEQYF. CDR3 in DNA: TGTGCCAGCAGGGGCCCCAGCTCCTACGAGCAGTACTTC.

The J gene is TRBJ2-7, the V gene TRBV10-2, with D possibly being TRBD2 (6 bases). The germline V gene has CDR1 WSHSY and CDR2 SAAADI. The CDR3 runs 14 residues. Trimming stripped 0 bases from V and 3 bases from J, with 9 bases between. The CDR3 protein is CASSESAGHYEQYF. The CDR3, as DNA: TGCGCCAGCAGTGAGTCCGCGGGGCACTACGAGCAGTACTTC.

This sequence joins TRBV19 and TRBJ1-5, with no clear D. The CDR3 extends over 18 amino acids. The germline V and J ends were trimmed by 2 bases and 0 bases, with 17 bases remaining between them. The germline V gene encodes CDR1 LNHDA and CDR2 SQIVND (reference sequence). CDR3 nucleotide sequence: TGTGCCAGTAGTATAACGGGTGGCCGAAGTTATAGCAATCAGCCCCAGCATTTT. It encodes CASSITGGRSYSNQPQHF. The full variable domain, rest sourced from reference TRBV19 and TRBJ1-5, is DGGITQSPKYLFRKEGQNVTLSCEQNLNHDAMYWYRQDPGQGLRLIYYSQIVNDFQKGDIAEGYSVSREKKESFPLTVTSAQKNPTAFYLCASSITGGRSYSNQPQHFGDGTRLSIL.